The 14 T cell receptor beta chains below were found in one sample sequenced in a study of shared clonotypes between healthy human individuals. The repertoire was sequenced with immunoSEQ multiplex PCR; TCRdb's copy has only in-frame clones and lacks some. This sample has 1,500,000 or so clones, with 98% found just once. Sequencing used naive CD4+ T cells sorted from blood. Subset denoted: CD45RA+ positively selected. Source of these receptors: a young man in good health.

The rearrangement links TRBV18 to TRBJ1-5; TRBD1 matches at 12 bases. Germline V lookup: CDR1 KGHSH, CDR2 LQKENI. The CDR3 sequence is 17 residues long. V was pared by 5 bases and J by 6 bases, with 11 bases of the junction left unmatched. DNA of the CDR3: TGTGCCAGCTCAGAGGGACAGGGGGCGAGCGTGGCTCAGCCCCAGCATTTT. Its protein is CASSEGQGASVAQPQHF. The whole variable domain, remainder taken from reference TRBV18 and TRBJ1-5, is NAGVMQNPRHLVRRRGQEARLRCSPMKGHSHVYWYRQLPEEGLKFMVYLQKENIIDESGMPKERFSAEFPKEGPSILRIQQVVRGDSAAYFCASSEGQGASVAQPQHFGDGTRLSIL.

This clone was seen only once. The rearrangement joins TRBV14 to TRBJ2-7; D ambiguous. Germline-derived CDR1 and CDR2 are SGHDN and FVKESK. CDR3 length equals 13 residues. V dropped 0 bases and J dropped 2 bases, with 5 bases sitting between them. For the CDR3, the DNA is TGTGCCAGCAGCCAAGACAGTGCCTACGAGCAGTACTTC. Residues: CASSQDSAYEQYF.

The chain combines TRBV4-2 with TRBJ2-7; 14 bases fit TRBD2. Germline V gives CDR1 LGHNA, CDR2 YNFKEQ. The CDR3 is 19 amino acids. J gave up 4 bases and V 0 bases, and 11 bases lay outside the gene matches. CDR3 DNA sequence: TGTGCCAGCAGCCAAGACGTAGGGGGACTAGCGGGAGCTATTTACGAGCAGTACTTC. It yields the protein CASSQDVGGLAGAIYEQYF.

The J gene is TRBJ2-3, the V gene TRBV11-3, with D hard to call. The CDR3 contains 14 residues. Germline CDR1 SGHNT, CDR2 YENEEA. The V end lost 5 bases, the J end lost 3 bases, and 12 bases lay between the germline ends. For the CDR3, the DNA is TGTGCCAGCAGCCCCTCCCGGATGACAGATACGCAGTATTTT. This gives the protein CASSPSRMTDTQYF.

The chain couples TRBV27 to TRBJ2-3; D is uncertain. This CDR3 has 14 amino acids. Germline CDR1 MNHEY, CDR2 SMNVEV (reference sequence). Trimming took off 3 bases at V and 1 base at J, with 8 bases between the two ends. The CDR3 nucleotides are TGTGCCAGCAGTTTCACCTTCGGCACAGATACGCAGTATTTT. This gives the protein CASSFTFGTDTQYF.

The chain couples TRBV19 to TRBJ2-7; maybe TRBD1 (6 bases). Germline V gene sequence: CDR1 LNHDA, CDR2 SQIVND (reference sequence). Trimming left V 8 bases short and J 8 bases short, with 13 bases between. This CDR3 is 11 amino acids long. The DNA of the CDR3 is TGTGCCAGTTCCCACAGGGACCAGCAGTACTTC. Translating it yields CASSHRDQQYF. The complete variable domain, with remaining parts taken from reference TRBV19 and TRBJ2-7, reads DGGITQSPKYLFRKEGQNVTLSCEQNLNHDAMYWYRQDPGQGLRLIYYSQIVNDFQKGDIAEGYSVSREKKESFPLTVTSAQKNPTAFYLCASSHRDQQYFGPGTRLTVT.

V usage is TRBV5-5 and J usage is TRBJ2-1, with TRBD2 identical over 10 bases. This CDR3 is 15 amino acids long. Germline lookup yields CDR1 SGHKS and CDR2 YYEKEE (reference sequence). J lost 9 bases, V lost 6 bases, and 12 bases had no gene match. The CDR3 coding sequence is TGTGCCAGCAAGCTCAGGGCTAGCGGGAGCGGTGAGCAGTTCTTC. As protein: CASKLRASGSGEQFF.

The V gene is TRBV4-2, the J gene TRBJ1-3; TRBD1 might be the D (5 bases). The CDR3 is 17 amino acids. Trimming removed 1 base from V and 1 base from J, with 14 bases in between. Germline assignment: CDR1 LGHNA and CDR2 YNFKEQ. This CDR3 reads CASSQAGPGWSGNTIYF. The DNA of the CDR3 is TGTGCCAGCAGCCAAGCGGGACCGGGTTGGTCTGGAAACACCATATATTTT.

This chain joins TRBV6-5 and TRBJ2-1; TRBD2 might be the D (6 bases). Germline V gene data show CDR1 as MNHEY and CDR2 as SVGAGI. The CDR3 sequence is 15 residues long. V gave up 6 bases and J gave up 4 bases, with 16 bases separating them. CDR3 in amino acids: CASRSIAEYYNEQFF. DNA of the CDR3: TGTGCCAGCAGATCAATAGCGGAGTATTACAATGAGCAGTTCTTC.

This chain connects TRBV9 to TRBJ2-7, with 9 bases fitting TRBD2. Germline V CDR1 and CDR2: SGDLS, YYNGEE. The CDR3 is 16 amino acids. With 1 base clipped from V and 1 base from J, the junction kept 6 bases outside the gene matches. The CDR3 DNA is TGTGCCAGCAGCGTATCGTCCCTAGCGGGATCCTACGAGCAGTACTTC. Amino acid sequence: CASSVSSLAGSYEQYF.

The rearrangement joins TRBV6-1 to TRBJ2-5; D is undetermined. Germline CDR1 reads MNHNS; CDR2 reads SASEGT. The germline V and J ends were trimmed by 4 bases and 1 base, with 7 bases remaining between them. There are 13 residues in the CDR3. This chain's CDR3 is CASSASGQETQYF. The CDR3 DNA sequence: TGTGCCAGCAGTGCATCAGGCCAAGAGACCCAGTACTTC.

Written as DNA, the CDR3 is TGTGCCAGCAGTGAACCCTCGGGGAATGAGCAGTTCTTC. It encodes CASSEPSGNEQFF. The gene calls are TRBV2 and TRBJ2-1; perhaps TRBD2 as D (5 bases). CDR1 and CDR2 from the germline V gene are SNHLY and FYNNEI. The CDR3 extends over 13 amino acids. V was trimmed by 2 bases and J by 7 bases, leaving 9 bases between them.

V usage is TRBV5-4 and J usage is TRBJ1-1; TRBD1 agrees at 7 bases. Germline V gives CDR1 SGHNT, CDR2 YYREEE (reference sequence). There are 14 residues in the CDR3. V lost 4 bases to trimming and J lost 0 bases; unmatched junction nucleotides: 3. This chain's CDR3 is CASSPGGMNTEAFF. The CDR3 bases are TGTGCCAGCAGCCCAGGGGGTATGAACACTGAAGCTTTCTTT.

CDR3 bases: TGTGCCAGCGAAGACAGAAACTATGGCTACACCTTC. This translates into CASEDRNYGYTF. The V call is TRBV28, the J call TRBJ1-2; weak D call: TRBD1 (5 bases). V lost 8 bases, J lost 2 bases, and 9 bases lay in between. Germline CDR1 is MDHEN and CDR2 is SYDVKM. The CDR3 loop spans 12 amino acids.